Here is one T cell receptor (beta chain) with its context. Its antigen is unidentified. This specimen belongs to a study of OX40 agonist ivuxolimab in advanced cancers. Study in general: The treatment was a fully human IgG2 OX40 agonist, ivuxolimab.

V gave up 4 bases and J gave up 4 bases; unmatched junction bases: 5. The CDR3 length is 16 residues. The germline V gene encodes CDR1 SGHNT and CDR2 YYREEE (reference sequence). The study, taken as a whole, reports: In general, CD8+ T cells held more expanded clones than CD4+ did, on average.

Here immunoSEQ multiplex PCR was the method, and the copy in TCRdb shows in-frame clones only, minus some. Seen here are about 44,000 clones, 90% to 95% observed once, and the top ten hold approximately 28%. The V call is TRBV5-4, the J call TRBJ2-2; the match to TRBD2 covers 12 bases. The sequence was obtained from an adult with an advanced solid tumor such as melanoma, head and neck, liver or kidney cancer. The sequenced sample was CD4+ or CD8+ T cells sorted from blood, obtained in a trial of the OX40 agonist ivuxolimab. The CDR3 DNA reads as TGTGCCAGCAGCATAGGACTAGCGGGACCCACCGGGGAGCTGTTTTTT. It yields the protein CASSIGLAGPTGELFF. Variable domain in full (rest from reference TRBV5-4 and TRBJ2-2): ETGVTQSPTHLIKTRGQQVTLRCSSQSGHNTVSWYQQALGQGPQFIFQYYREEENGRGNFPPRFSGLQFPNYSSELNVNALELDDSALYLCASSIGLAGPTGELFFGEGSRLTVL.